The 16 T cell receptor beta chains reported below all come from one sample, sequenced in a study of blood T cell repertoires in COVID-19. This table comes from immunoSEQ multiplex PCR, and its TCRdb copy is limited to in-frame clones, with some not included. Found here are roughly 230,000 clones, around 84% of them singletons; the top ten hold 6.6%. Sequenced: PBMCs or T cells enriched from blood (not recorded which). These receptors all come from a woman between 45 and 65 years old who had been exposed to COVID-19.

The chain is built from TRBV7-8 and TRBJ1-5; D gene ambiguous. This CDR3 contains 17 residues. Germline CDR1 and CDR2: SGHVS and FQNEAQ. Trimming left V 3 bases short and J 2 bases short, with 17 bases between. The CDR3 coding sequence is TGTGCCAGCAGCTTGGAGAGGATTAGTTTGGGCAATCAGCCCCAGCATTTT. It yields the protein CASSLERISLGNQPQHF.

V is TRBV11-2 and J is TRBJ1-6, with D possibly matching TRBD1 (5 bases). This CDR3 spans 15 amino acids. CDR1 and CDR2 (germline): SGHAT, FQNNGV. Trimming cost V 5 bases and J 6 bases, with 14 bases left between them. CDR3 in DNA: TGTGCCAGCAGCCAGATGGGGACTTTTAATTCACCCCTCCACTTT. It yields the protein CASSQMGTFNSPLHF.

The chain's CDR3 is CASSVGPRSGETQYF. Here the CDR3 DNA reads TGCGCCAGCAGTGTCGGGCCTAGGAGCGGGGAGACCCAGTACTTC. The chain has TRBV10-2 and TRBJ2-5; D is possibly TRBD2 (6 bases). There are 15 residues in the CDR3. Trimming shortened V by 4 bases and J by 5 bases, and 17 bases separated the two germline ends. Germline-derived CDR1 and CDR2 are WSHSY and SAAADI.

The chain has TRBV7-6 and TRBJ2-3; D is possibly TRBD2 (5 bases). CDR1 SGHVS and CDR2 FNYEAQ come from the germline V gene. This CDR3 is 15 amino acids long. The V gene lost 1 base and the J gene lost 0 bases, with 8 bases spanning the gap. CDR3 DNA sequence: TGTGCCAGCAGCTTAGTACTAGGGAGCACAGATACGCAGTATTTT. Residues: CASSLVLGSTDTQYF.

Only one count was recorded for this clone. Here the CDR3 DNA reads TGTGCCAGCAGTTACGCAGGGCAAGGCAATCAGCCCCAGCATTTT. Its translation: CASSYAGQGNQPQHF. This chain uses TRBV28 with TRBJ1-5; maybe TRBD1 (5 bases). There are 15 residues in the CDR3. From germline, CDR1 is MDHEN and CDR2 SYDVKM. V lost 4 bases and J 2 bases, leaving 12 bases between the germline ends.

The gene calls are TRBV6-2 or TRBV6-3 and TRBJ2-1; 9 nucleotides align to TRBD2. Germline V lookup: CDR1 MNHEY, CDR2 SVGEGT. The V and J ends lost 2 bases and 0 bases, in that order; junction bases with no gene match: 8. The CDR3 loop spans 18 amino acids. The CDR3 loop reads CASSYLLLAGSSYNEQFF. In DNA form, the CDR3 reads TGTGCCAGCAGTTACCTCCTCCTAGCGGGGAGCTCCTACAATGAGCAGTTCTTC.

The rearrangement joins TRBV7-9 to TRBJ1-2; perhaps TRBD1 as D (5 bases). The CDR3 sequence is 13 residues long. V lost 0 bases to trimming and J lost 5 bases, with 7 bases between them. Germline V gives CDR1 SEHNR, CDR2 FQNEAQ (reference sequence). The CDR3: CASSLAGEYGYTF. CDR3 in DNA: TGTGCCAGCAGCTTAGCAGGGGAATATGGCTACACCTTC.

V gene TRBV28 combines with J gene TRBJ1-2; maybe TRBD1 (5 bases). Looked up from germline, CDR1 is MDHEN and CDR2 is SYDVKM. The CDR3 has 12 amino acids. The V end lost 10 bases, the J end lost 3 bases, and 12 bases lay between the germline ends. The CDR3 sequence is CATEEGYYGYTF. As DNA, the CDR3 is TGTGCCACTGAGGAGGGGTACTATGGCTACACCTTC.

The chain carries TRBV11-3 and TRBJ2-3; 11 bases line up with TRBD2. The CDR3 has 15 amino acids. J lost 3 bases, V lost 5 bases, and 4 bases had no gene match. The germline V gene has CDR1 SGHNT and CDR2 YENEEA. In DNA form, the CDR3 reads TGTGCCAGCAGCGCCGGGACTAGCGGAACAGATACGCAGTATTTT. It codes for CASSAGTSGTDTQYF.

V gene TRBV2 combines with J gene TRBJ1-2, with 9 bases fitting TRBD1. The germline CDR1 and CDR2 sequences are SNHLY and FYNNEI. The length of the CDR3 is 15 residues. V lost 3 bases to trimming and J lost 8 bases; unmatched junction nucleotides: 10. CDR3 region: CASSESGTGLGGYTF. In DNA, the CDR3 is TGTGCCAGCAGTGAGTCCGGGACAGGGCTGGGAGGCTACACCTTC. Full variable domain (missing parts from reference TRBV2 and TRBJ1-2): EPEVTQTPSHQVTQMGQEVILRCVPISNHLYFYWYRQILGQKVEFLVSFYNNEISEKSEIFDDQFSVERPDGSNFTLKIRSTKLEDSAMYFCASSESGTGLGGYTFGSGTRLTVV.

This chain joins TRBV27 and TRBJ2-3, with TRBD1 as a possible D gene (5 bases). With 4 bases removed from V and 5 bases from J, the gap between germline ends came to 16 bases. CDR3 size: 15 residues. Germline loops: CDR1 MNHEY, CDR2 SMNVEV (reference sequence). The CDR3 here is CASSYGVGVRDTQYF. The CDR3 nucleotides read TGTGCCAGCAGTTATGGGGTAGGGGTGAGAGATACGCAGTATTTT.

In the case of this clone: In the same sample, other DNA sequences code for this CDR3. The rearrangement links TRBV29-1 to TRBJ2-7; 7 bases are a match to TRBD2. The CDR3 has 13 residues. CDR1 is SQVTM, CDR2 ANQGSEA, per germline. With 6 bases clipped from V and 1 base from J, the junction kept 6 bases outside the gene matches. The CDR3 sequence is CSVGGGLSYEQYF. In nucleotides, the CDR3 is TGCAGCGTGGGGGGAGGGCTGTCCTACGAGCAGTACTTC.

This CDR3 is CASSPGTEGQGGYTF. The CDR3 nucleotides read TGTGCCAGCTCACCGGGGACAGAGGGGCAAGGCGGCTACACCTTC. V gene TRBV18 combines with J gene TRBJ1-2; TRBD1 matches 7 bases. The CDR3 consists of 15 residues. Losses at the gene ends were 3 bases for V and 8 bases for J; bases not matched to a gene: 12. The V gene's germline CDR1 is KGHSH and CDR2 LQKENI.

The rearrangement joins TRBV7-2 to TRBJ1-1; TRBD1 might be the D (5 bases). Germline V gene data show CDR1 as SGHTA and CDR2 as FQGNSA. This CDR3 spans 12 amino acids. V shed 4 bases and J shed 6 bases, with 9 bases lying between them. The CDR3 bases are TGTGCCAGCAGCTGGGGGAGGGCTGAAGCTTTCTTT. Protein sequence: CASSWGRAEAFF.

The chain couples TRBV7-9 to TRBJ1-1; 9 bases are a match to TRBD1. Trimming removed 3 bases from V and 9 bases from J; junction bases left unmatched: 5. Germline V gene sequence: CDR1 SEHNR, CDR2 FQNEAQ (reference sequence). This CDR3 comprises 13 residues. CDR3 in DNA: TGTGCCAGCAGCTTCGATGGACAGGGGAAAGCTTTCTTT. It encodes CASSFDGQGKAFF.

CDR3 DNA: TGTGCCAGCAGCCCTACTATGACCCCGGGCTACACCTTC. It encodes CASSPTMTPGYTF. The rearrangement joins TRBV7-2 to TRBJ1-2, with D unresolved. Deletions cut 5 bases from V and 8 bases from J, with 15 bases between. Germline V gene lookup returns CDR1 SGHTA and CDR2 FQGNSA. The CDR3 extends over 13 amino acids. The whole variable domain, filled in from reference TRBV7-2 and TRBJ1-2, reads GAGVSQSPSNKVTEKGKDVELRCDPISGHTALYWYRQSLGQGLEFLIYFQGNSAPDKSGLPSDRFSAERTGGSVSTLTIQRTQQEDSAVYLCASSPTMTPGYTFGSGTRLTVV.